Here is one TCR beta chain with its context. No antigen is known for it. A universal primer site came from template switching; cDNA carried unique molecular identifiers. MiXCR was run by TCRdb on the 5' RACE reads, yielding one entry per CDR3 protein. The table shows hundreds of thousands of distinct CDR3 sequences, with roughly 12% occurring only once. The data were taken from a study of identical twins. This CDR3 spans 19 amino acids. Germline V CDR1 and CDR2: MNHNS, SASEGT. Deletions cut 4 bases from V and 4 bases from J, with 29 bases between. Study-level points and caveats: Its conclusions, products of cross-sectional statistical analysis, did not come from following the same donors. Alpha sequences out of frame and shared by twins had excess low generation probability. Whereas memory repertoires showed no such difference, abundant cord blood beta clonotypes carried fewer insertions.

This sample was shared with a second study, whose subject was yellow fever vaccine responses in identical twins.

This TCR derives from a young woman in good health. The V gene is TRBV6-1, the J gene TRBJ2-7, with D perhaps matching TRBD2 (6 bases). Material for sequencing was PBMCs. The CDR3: CASSVGRGQGGRIIYEQYV. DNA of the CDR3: TGTGCCAGCAGTGTAGGCCGAGGTCAGGGAGGTCGGATAATATACGAGCAGTACGTC.